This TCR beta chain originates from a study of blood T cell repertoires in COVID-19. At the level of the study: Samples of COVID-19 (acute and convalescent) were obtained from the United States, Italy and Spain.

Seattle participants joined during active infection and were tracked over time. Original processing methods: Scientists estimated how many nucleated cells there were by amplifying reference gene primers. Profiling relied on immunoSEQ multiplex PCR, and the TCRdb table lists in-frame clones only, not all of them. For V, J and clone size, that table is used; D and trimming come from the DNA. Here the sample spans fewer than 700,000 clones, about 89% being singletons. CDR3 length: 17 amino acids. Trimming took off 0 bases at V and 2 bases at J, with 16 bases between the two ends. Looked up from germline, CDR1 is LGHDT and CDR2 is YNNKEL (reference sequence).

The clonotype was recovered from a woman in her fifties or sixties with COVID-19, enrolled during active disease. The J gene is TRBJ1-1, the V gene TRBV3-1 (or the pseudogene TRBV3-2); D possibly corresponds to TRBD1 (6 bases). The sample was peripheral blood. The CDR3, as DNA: TGTGCCAGCAGCCAAGATGGGGGGGCGCAAATCAACACTGAAGCTTTCTTT. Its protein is CASSQDGGAQINTEAFF.